This TCR beta chain was recorded in a study of blood T cell repertoires in COVID-19. In the study overall: T cells, B-cell-depleted T cells, or PBMCs provided the cDNA or gDNA that served as material.

Authors' methods: By means of reference gene primer amplification, nucleated cell counts were estimated. Only in-frame clones appear in the TCRdb table, and some are missing; sequencing was by immunoSEQ multiplex PCR. V and J calls plus clone size are reproduced from that table; the DNA served to infer D and trimming. The repertoire has 150,000 to 200,000 clones, more than 80% of them found once; the top ten carry approximately 0.56%. This CDR3 has 15 amino acids. Trimming took 5 bases from V and 1 from J, leaving 14 bases between them. Germline CDR1 SGHTA, CDR2 FQGNSA. The clonotype comes from a man in his fifties with acute or convalescent COVID-19. Sequenced sample: peripheral blood. The V and J genes are TRBV7-2 and TRBJ1-2, with TRBD1 as a possible D gene (5 bases). This CDR3 is CASSLQEGFNYGYTF. The CDR3 nucleotides are TGTGCCAGCAGCCTACAGGAGGGATTTAACTATGGCTACACCTTC. The variable domain in full, completed from reference TRBV7-2 and TRBJ1-2, reads GAGVSQSPSNKVTEKGKDVELRCDPISGHTALYWYRQSLGQGLEFLIYFQGNSAPDKSGLPSDRFSAERTGGSVSTLTIQRTQQEDSAVYLCASSLQEGFNYGYTFGSGTRLTVV.